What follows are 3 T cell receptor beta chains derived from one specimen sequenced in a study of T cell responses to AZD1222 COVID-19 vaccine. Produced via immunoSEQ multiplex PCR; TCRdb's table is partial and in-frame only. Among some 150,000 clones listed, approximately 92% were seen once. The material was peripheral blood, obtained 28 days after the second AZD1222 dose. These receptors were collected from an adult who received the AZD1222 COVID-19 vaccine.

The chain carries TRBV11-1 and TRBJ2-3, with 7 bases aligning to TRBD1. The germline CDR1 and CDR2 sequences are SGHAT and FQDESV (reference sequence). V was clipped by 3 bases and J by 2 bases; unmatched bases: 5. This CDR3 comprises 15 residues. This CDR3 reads CASSLATGITDTQYF. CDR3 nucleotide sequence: TGTGCCAGCAGCTTGGCGACAGGGATCACAGATACGCAGTATTTT.

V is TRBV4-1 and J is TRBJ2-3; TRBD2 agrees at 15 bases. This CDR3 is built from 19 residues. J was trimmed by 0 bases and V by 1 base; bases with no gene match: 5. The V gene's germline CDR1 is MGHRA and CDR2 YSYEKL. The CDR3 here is CASSQGTSGRASSTDTQYF. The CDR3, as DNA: TGCGCCAGCAGCCAAGGGACTAGCGGGAGGGCATCTAGCACAGATACGCAGTATTTT.

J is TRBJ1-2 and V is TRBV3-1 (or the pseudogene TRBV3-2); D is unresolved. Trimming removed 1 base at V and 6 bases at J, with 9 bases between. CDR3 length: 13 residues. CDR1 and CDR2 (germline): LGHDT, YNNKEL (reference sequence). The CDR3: CASSQAGTDGYTF. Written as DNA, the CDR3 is TGTGCCAGCAGCCAAGCAGGAACAGATGGCTACACCTTC.